This TCR beta chain was observed in a study of T cell responses to AZD1222 COVID-19 vaccine. Libraries were prepared by immunoSEQ multiplex PCR; TCRdb keeps only in-frame clonotypes and omits some of them. The sample carries around 70,000 clones, around 85% recorded once. On this clone: Its antigen is as yet unknown.

The study, taken as a whole, reports: Clonal diversity was possibly underestimated, and the donors were mostly white British, with more females. Spike-specific TCR breadth and depth both grew after two AZD1222 doses. Regions left unmutated in variants are reportedly the target of nearly half of spike-specific TCRs.

This CDR3 spans 15 amino acids. V was pared by 10 bases and J by 2 bases, with 12 bases of the junction left unmatched. The germline gives CDR1 LNHDA, CDR2 SQIVND (reference sequence). The sample consisted of peripheral blood, taken on day 0 of AZD1222 vaccination. The clonotype originates from an adult in good health. The gene calls are TRBV19 and TRBJ2-7; TRBD1 aligns across 9 bases. In DNA form, the CDR3 reads TGTGCCACCCAAGTTAAAGGGACAGGGCCCTACGAGCAGTACTTC. Encoded protein: CATQVKGTGPYEQYF.